Below, one T cell receptor beta chain is given with its context. This sample is part of a study of technical replicates of blood from a handful of donors. Profiled with immunoSEQ multiplex PCR; TCRdb holds only in-frame clones, not every one. The sample records 40,000 to 60,000 clones, approximately 90% being singletons. Germline CDR1 SGHRS, CDR2 YFSETQ. CDR3 length: 14 amino acids. The J segment lost 1 base and the V segment lost 6 bases, leaving 5 bases of the junction unmatched. The sequencing input was PBMCs. This clonotype originated in a human donor in good health. Some clones in this sample may be carry-over from other donors' samples. The rearrangement joins TRBV5-1 to TRBJ1-1; 8 bases match TRBD1. The chain's CDR3 is CASTLDRGNTEAFF. In DNA form, the CDR3 reads TGCGCCAGCACCCTCGACAGGGGGAACACTGAAGCTTTCTTT.